The source of this T cell receptor (beta chain) is a study of T cell clonality in common variable immunodeficiency. Both groups were predominantly of Caucasian heritage. Findings and limits, study-wide: Fewer deletions and N-nucleotide insertions were reportedly seen in common variable immunodeficiency TCR beta sequences. TCRbeta clonality was increased in CVID versus healthy controls. Authors noted CVID clonality's cause needs subpopulation repertoire sequencing.

The CDR3 runs 13 residues. Germline V gene sequence: CDR1 SNHLY, CDR2 FYNNEI. V was clipped by 6 bases and J by 6 bases; unmatched bases: 8. Produced via immunoSEQ multiplex PCR; TCRdb's table is partial and in-frame only. The sample yields around 29,000 clones, without any singletons. Turning to this clone: Its target is unknown. The read gets to within 3 residues of the CDR3 end, and the germline J gene fills in the rest.

Sequencing was done on a sample of peripheral blood mononuclear cells. V is TRBV2 and J is TRBJ2-7, with 7 nucleotides matching TRBD2. The receptor was isolated from a person aged 18-69 years in good health. Here the CDR3 reads CASRGDYRSEQYF. Incomplete CDR3 DNA: TGTGCCAGCAGGGGGGACTACCGGAGCGAG. The full variable domain, completed using reference TRBV2 and TRBJ2-7, is EPEVTQTPSHQVTQMGQEVILRCVPISNHLYFYWYRQILGQKVEFLVSFYNNEISEKSEIFDDQFSVERPDGSNFTLKIRSTKLEDSAMYFCASRGDYRSEQYFGPGTRLTVT.